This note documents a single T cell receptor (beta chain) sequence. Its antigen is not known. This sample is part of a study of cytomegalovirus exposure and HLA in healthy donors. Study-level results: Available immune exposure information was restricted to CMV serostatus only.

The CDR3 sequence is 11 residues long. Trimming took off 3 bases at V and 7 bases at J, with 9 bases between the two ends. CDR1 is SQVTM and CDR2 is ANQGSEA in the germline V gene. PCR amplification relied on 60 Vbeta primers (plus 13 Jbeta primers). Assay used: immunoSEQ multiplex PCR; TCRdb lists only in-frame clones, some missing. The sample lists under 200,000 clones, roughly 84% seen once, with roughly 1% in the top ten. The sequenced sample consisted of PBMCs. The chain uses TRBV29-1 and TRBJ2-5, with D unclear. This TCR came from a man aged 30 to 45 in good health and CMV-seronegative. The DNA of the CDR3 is TGCAGCGTTGAGAGGTCCAGGACCCAGTACTTC. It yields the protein CSVERSRTQYF. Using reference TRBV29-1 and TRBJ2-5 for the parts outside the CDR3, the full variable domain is SAVISQKPSRDICQRGTSLTIQCQVDSQVTMMFWYRQQPGQSLTLIATANQGSEATYESGFVIDKFPISRPNLTFSTLTVSNMSPEDSSIYLCSVERSRTQYFGPGTRLLVL.